This T cell receptor beta chain was documented in a study of blood T cells in healthy people across ages. Overall study findings and caveats: When one million T cells were used, diversity estimates were thought to be underestimates. Higher naive T cell percentage went strongly together with higher TCR beta diversity. With age, beta diversity per million T cells declined roughly linearly, significantly by 40.

Total RNA extraction produced at least 5.5 micrograms (per sample) for the study. The sample holds a few counts of this clonotype. The antigen is undetermined. A second about 7 to 12 cycle PCR used barcoded and J-beta primers. TCRdb re-analysed the 5' RACE reads in MiXCR, keeping a single row per CDR3 protein. The data hold 1.5 million to 2 million distinct CDR3 sequences, with around 48% observed a single time. This sequence was found in a woman aged 35 to 49 in good health. Sequencing input: blood.

This CDR3 reads CASSFQGALDYGYTF. The DNA for the CDR3 is TGCGCCAGCAGCTTCCAGGGGGCGTTGGACTATGGCTACACCTTC. The V call is TRBV5-1, the J call TRBJ1-2; TRBD1 matches at 8 bases. The CDR3 covers 15 residues. Unmatched junction bases numbered 6, after V lost 2 bases and J lost 3 bases. Germline V gene data show CDR1 as SGHRS and CDR2 as YFSETQ.